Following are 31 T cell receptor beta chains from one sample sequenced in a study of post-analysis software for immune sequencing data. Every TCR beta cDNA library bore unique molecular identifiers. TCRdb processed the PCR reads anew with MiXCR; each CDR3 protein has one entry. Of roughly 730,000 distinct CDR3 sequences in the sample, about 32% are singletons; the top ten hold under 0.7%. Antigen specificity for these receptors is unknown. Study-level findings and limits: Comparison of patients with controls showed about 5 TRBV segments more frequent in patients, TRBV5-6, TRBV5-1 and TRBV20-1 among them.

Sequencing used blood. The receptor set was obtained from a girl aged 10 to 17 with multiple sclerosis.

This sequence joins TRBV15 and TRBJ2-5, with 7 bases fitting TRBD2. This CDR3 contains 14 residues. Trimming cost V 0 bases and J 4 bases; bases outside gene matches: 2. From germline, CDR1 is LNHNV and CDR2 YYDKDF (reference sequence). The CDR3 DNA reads TGTGCCACCAGCAGAGATACGGGGGGAGAGACCCAGTACTTC. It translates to CATSRDTGGETQYF.

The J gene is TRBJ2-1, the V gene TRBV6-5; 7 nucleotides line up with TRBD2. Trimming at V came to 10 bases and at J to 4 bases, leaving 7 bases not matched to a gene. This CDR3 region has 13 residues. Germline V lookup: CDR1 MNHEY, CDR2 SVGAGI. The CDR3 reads CATKGGRYNEQFF. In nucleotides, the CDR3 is TGTGCCACGAAGGGAGGGAGGTACAATGAGCAGTTCTTC.

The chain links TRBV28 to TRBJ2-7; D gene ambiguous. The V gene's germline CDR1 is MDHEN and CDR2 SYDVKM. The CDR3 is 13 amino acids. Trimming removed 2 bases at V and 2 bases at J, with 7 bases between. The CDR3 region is CASSLPDTYEQYF. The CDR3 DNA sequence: TGTGCCAGCAGTTTACCGGATACCTACGAGCAGTACTTC.

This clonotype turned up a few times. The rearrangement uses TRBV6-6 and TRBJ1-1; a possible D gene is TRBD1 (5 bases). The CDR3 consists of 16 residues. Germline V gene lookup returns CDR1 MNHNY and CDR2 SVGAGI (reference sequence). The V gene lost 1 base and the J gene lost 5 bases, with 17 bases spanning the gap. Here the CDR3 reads CASSYYPAGSDTEAFF. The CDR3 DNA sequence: TGTGCCAGCAGTTACTACCCCGCAGGGAGTGATACTGAAGCTTTCTTT.

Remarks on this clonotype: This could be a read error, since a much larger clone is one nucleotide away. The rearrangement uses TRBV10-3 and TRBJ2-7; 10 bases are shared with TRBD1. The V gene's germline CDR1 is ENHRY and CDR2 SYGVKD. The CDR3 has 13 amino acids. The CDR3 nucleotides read TGTGCCGTCGGACAGGGGGACTCCTACGTGCAGTACTTC. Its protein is CAVGQGDSYVQYF.

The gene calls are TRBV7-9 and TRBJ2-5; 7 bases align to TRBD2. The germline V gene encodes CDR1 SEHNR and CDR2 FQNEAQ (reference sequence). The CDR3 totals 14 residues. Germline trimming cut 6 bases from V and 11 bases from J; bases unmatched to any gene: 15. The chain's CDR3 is CASRSGVGGNEQYF. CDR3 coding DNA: TGTGCCAGCAGAAGCGGGGTCGGTGGCAATGAGCAGTACTTC.

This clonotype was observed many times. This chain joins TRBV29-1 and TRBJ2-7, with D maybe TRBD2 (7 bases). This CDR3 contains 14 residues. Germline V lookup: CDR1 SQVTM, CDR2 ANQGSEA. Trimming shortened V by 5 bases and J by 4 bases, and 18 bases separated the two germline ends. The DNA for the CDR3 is TGCAGCGTTCAAAGGGGGGGATCGCGGTACGAGCAGTACTTC. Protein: CSVQRGGSRYEQYF.

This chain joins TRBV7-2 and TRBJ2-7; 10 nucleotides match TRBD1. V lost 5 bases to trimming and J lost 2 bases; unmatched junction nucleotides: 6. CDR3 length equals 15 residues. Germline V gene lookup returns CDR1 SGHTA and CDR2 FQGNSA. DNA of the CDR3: TGTGCCAGCAGCCAGTGGACAGGGGGGACCTACGAGCAGTACTTC. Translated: CASSQWTGGTYEQYF.

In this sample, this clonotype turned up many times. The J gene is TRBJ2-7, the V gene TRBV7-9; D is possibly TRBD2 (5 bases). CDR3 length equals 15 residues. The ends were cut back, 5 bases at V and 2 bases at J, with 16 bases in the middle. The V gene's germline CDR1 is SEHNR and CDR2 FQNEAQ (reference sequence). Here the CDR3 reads CASSGQLDITYEQYF. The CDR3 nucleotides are TGTGCCAGCAGCGGGCAACTAGACATAACCTACGAGCAGTACTTC.

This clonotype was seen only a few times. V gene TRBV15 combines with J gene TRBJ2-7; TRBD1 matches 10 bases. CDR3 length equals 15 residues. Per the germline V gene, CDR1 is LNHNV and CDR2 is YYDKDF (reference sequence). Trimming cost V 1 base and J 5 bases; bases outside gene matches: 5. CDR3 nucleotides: TGTGCCACCAGCAGAGCGGGACAGGGGCTGAACGAGCAGTACTTC. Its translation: CATSRAGQGLNEQYF.

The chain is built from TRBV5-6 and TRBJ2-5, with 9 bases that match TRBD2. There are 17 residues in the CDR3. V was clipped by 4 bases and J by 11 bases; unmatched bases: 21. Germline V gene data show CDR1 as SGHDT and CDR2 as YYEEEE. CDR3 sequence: CASSAWALAGRANEQYF. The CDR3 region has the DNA TGTGCCAGCAGCGCGTGGGCCCTAGCGGGGAGAGCGAATGAGCAGTACTTC.

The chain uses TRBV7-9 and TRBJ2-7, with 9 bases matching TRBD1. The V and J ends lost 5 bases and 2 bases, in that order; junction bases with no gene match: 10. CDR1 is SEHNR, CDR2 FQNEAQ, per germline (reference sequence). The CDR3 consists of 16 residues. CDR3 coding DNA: TGTGCCAGCAGCCATCGTCGACAGGGGGTCACCTACGAGCAGTACTTC. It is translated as CASSHRRQGVTYEQYF.

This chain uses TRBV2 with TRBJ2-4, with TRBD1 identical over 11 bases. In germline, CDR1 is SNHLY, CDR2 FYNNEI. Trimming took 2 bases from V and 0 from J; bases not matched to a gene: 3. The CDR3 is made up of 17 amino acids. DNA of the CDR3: TGTGCCAGCAGTGAATGGGGGACAGGGGGAGCCAAAAACATTCAGTACTTC. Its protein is CASSEWGTGGAKNIQYF.

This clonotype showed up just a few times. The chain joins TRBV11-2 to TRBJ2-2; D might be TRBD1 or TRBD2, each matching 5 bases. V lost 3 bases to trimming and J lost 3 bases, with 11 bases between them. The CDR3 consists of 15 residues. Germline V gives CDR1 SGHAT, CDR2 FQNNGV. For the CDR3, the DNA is TGTGCCAGCAGCTTCGGGACGGACTACACCGGGGAGCTGTTTTTT. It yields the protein CASSFGTDYTGELFF.

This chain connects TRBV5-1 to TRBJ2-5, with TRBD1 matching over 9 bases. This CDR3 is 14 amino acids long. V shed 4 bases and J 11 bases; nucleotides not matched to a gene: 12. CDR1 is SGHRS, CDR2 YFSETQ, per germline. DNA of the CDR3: TGCGCCAGCAGCCTCGACACAGGGGGCAATGAGCAGTACTTC. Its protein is CASSLDTGGNEQYF.

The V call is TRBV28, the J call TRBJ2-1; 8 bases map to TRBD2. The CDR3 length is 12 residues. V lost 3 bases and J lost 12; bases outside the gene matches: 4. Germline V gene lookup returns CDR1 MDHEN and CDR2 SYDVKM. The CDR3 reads CASSFTGLAQFF. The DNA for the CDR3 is TGTGCCAGCAGTTTTACCGGACTAGCGCAGTTCTTC.

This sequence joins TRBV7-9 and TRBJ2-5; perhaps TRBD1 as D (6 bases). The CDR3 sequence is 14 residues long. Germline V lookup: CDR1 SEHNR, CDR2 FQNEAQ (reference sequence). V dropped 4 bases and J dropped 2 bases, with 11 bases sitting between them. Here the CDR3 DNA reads TGTGCCAGCAGCTCAAGGACAGCTCAAGAGACCCAGTACTTC. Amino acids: CASSSRTAQETQYF.

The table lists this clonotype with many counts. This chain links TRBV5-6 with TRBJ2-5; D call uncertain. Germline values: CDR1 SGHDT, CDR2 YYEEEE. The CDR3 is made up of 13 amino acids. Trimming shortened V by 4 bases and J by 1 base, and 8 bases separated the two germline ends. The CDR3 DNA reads TGTGCCAGCAGCCGGACGGTCCAAGAGACCCAGTACTTC. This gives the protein CASSRTVQETQYF.

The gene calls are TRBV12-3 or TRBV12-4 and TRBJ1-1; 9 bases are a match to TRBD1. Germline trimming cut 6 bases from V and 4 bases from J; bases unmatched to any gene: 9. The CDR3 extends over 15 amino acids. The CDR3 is CASSLRTGVATEAFF. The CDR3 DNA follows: TGTGCCAGCAGCCTTCGGACAGGGGTTGCCACTGAAGCTTTCTTT.

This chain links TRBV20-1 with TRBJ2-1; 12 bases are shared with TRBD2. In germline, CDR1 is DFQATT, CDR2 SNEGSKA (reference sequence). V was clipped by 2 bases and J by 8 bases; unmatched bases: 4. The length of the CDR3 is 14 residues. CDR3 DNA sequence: TGCAGTGCTAGAAGACTAGCGGGAGCCCATGAGCAGTTCTTC. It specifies CSARRLAGAHEQFF.

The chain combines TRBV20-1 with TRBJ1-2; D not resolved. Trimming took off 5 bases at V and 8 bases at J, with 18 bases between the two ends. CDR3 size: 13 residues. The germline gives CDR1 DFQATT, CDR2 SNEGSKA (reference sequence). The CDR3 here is CSACRALDGGYTF. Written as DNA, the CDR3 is TGCAGTGCTTGTAGGGCTCTGGACGGCGGCTACACCTTC.

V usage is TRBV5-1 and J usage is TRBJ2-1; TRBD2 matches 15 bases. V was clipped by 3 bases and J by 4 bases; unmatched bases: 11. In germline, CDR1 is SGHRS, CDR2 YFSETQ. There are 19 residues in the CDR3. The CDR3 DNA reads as TGCGCCAGCAGCTCTGTCAGCGGGACTAGCGGGAGGTTGTACAATGAGCAGTTCTTC. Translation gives CASSSVSGTSGRLYNEQFF.

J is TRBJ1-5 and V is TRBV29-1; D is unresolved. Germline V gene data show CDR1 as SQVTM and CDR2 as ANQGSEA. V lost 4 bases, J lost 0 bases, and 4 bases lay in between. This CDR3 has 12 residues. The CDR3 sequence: CSVGPSNQPQHF. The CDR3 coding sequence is TGCAGCGTTGGCCCTAGCAATCAGCCCCAGCATTTT. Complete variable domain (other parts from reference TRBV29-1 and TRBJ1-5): SAVISQKPSRDICQRGTSLTIQCQVDSQVTMMFWYRQQPGQSLTLIATANQGSEATYESGFVIDKFPISRPNLTFSTLTVSNMSPEDSSIYLCSVGPSNQPQHFGDGTRLSIL.

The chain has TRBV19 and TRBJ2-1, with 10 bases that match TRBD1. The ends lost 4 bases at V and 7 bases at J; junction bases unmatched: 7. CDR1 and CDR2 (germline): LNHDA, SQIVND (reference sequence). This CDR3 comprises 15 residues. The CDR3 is CASSTATGGKNEQFF. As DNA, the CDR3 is TGTGCCAGTAGTACCGCGACAGGGGGCAAAAATGAGCAGTTCTTC.

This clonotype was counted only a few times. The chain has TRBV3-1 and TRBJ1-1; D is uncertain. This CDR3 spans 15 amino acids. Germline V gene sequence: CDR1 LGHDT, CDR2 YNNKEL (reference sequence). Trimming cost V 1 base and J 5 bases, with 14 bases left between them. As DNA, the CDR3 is TGTGCCAGCAGCCAAGGGAGCATTAGTGGGACTGAAGCTTTCTTT. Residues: CASSQGSISGTEAFF. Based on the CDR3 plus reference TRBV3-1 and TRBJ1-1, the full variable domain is DTAVSQTPKYLVTQMGNDKSIKCEQNLGHDTMYWYKQDSKKFLKIMFSYNNKELIINETVPNRFSPKSPDKAHLNLHINSLELGDSAVYFCASSQGSISGTEAFFGQGTRLTVV.

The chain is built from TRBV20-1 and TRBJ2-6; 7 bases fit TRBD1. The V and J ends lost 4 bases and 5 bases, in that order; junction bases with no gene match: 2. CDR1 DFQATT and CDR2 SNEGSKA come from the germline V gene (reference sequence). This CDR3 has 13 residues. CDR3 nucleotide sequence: TGCAGTGCTATGACAGGGAGGGCCAACGTCCTGACTTTC. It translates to CSAMTGRANVLTF.

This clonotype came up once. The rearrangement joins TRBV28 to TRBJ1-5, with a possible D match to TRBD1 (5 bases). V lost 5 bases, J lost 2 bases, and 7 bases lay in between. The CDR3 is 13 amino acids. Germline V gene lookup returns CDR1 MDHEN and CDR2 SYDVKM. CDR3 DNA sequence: TGTGCCAGCAGTGGGGACGGCAATCAGCCCCAGCATTTT. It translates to CASSGDGNQPQHF.

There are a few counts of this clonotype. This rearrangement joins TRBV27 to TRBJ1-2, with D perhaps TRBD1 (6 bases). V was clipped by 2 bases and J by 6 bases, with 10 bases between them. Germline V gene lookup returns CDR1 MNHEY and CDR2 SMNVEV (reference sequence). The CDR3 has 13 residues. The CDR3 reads CASSLQGYNGYTF. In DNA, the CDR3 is TGTGCCAGCAGTTTACAGGGGTACAATGGCTACACCTTC.

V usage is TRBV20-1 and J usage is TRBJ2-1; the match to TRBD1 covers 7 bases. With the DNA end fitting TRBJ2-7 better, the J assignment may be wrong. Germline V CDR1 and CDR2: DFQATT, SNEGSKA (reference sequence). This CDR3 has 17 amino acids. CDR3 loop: CSARGPTGKSSYNEQYF. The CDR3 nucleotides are TGCAGTGCTAGAGGTCCGACAGGGAAAAGCTCCTACAATGAGCAGTACTTC.

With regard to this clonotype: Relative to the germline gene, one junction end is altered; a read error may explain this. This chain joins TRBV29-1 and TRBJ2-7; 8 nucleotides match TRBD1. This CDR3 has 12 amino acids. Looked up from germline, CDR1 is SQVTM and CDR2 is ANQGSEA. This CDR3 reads CSAMTGAYERYF. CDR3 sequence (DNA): TGCAGCGCCATGACAGGGGCGTACGAGCGGTACTTC.

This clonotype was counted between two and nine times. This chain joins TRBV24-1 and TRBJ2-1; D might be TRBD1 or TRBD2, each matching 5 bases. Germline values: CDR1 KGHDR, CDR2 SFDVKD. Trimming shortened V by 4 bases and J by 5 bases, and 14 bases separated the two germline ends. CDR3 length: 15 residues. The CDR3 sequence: CATSDTGTPNNEQFF. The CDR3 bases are TGTGCCACCAGTGACACCGGGACGCCCAACAATGAGCAGTTCTTC.